The 32 T cell receptor beta chains presented below share a single source sample, sequenced in a study of T cells in Graves' hyperthyroidism and ophthalmopathy. It was RNA transcripts that yielded the amplified TCR beta CDR3 regions. HTBI primers were employed in a first-round RT-PCR of the TCR CDR3. TCRdb used MiXCR to reprocess the multiplex PCR reads, holding one entry per CDR3 protein. The table includes tens of thousands of distinct CDR3 sequences, 54% detected once. The sample comprised peripheral blood or thyroid tissue (not recorded which). Source of these receptors: a man younger than 35 with Graves' hyperthyroidism.

The table lists this clonotype with many counts. This rearrangement joins TRBV4-3 to TRBJ2-5; 10 positions match TRBD2. V trimming: 2 bases; J trimming: 4 bases; junction bases outside the gene matches: 13. This CDR3 spans 18 amino acids. Per the germline V gene, CDR1 is LGHNA and CDR2 is YSLEER. Written as DNA, the CDR3 is TGCGCCAGCAGCCAATCTCGAATGAGGGCTAGCGGGAGAGAGACCCAGTACTTC. Amino acids: CASSQSRMRASGRETQYF.

This clonotype was seen ten or more times. This rearrangement joins TRBV6-2 or TRBV6-3 to TRBJ2-7; tentatively, D is TRBD1 (6 bases). Trimming cost V 5 bases and J 2 bases, with 16 bases left between them. The germline CDR1 and CDR2 sequences are MNHEY and SVGEGT. The CDR3 loop spans 15 amino acids. This chain's CDR3 is CASSALPGDTYEQYF. The CDR3 DNA reads as TGTGCCAGCAGTGCCCTCCCCGGGGACACCTACGAGCAGTACTTC.

J is TRBJ2-5 and V is TRBV2; 8 positions match TRBD2. The CDR3 totals 14 residues. Germline V gene sequence: CDR1 SNHLY, CDR2 FYNNEI. The V and J ends lost 8 bases and 8 bases, in that order; junction bases with no gene match: 13. The CDR3 DNA follows: TGTGCCAGCCCGAGGACGAGCGGGAGCGTAACCCAGTACTTC. This sequence encodes CASPRTSGSVTQYF.

This clonotype was recorded at least ten times. The chain recombines TRBV10-2 with TRBJ2-3; D is unresolved. This CDR3 has 16 amino acids. Germline V lookup: CDR1 WSHSY, CDR2 SAAADI. Trimming shortened V by 1 base and J by 2 bases, and 13 bases separated the two germline ends. Here the CDR3 reads CASSEYAGIPTDTQYF. The CDR3 region has the DNA TGCGCCAGCAGTGAGTATGCTGGGATCCCCACAGATACGCAGTATTTT.

This clonotype has more than one count but fewer than ten. The genes are TRBV25-1 and TRBJ1-2; maybe TRBD1 (5 bases). Germline values: CDR1 MGHDK, CDR2 SYGVNS. The V gene lost 7 bases and the J gene lost 4 bases, with 22 bases spanning the gap. The CDR3 contains 16 residues. The CDR3 DNA follows: TGTGCCAGCATGGGATACGAGAGAGGGGAGAGCTATGGCTACACCTTC. Translated, it gives CASMGYERGESYGYTF.

The V call is TRBV18, the J call TRBJ2-2; D gene uncertain. Germline assignment: CDR1 KGHSH and CDR2 LQKENI. The germline V and J ends were trimmed by 0 bases and 3 bases, with 11 bases remaining between them. This CDR3 is 16 amino acids long. The CDR3 DNA reads as TGTGCCAGCTCACCACCGACCGCCGGGTACACCGGGGAGCTGTTTTTT. Protein: CASSPPTAGYTGELFF.

This clonotype was counted only a few times. CDR3 residues: CASSQDRGETQYF. DNA for the CDR3: TGTGCCAGCAGCCAGGACAGGGGAGAGACCCAGTACTTC. The chain joins TRBV7-7 to TRBJ2-5; 9 bases match TRBD1. Per the germline V gene, CDR1 is SSHAT and CDR2 is FNYEAQ (reference sequence). The trim removed 5 bases at V and 4 bases at J, leaving 2 bases unmatched. The CDR3 is made up of 13 amino acids.

The gene calls are TRBV29-1 and TRBJ1-1; no firm D call. Per the germline V gene, CDR1 is SQVTM and CDR2 is ANQGSEA. This CDR3 comprises 13 residues. Trimming pared 1 base from V and 5 bases from J, leaving 11 bases between. The CDR3: CSVEALRGTEAFF. The CDR3 DNA is TGCAGCGTTGAAGCGTTACGAGGGACTGAAGCTTTCTTT.

This clonotype has a count of ten or more. The V and J genes are TRBV5-1 and TRBJ2-5; D tentatively fits TRBD1 or TRBD2 (5 bases each). Germline V gene data show CDR1 as SGHRS and CDR2 as YFSETQ. The V end was cut by 6 bases, the J end by 2 bases, with 17 bases between. The CDR3 contains 15 residues. CDR3 protein: CASTRGTQAQETQYF. The CDR3 coding sequence is TGCGCCAGCACTCGAGGGACCCAAGCACAAGAGACCCAGTACTTC. Drawing the rest from reference TRBV5-1 and TRBJ2-5, the complete variable domain is KAGVTQTPRYLIKTRGQQVTLSCSPISGHRSVSWYQQTPGQGLQFLFEYFSETQRNKGNFPGRFSGRQFSNSRSEMNVSTLELGDSALYLCASTRGTQAQETQYFGPGTRLLVL.

The rearrangement uses TRBV7-6 and TRBJ2-5, with D possibly TRBD1 on 6 matching bases. The CDR3 runs to 16 residues. Germline assignment: CDR1 SGHVS and CDR2 FNYEAQ. Trimming left V 5 bases short and J 1 base short, with 17 bases between. DNA of the CDR3: TGTGCCAGCAGCGGTACATCCGGACAGACCCAAGAGACCCAGTACTTC. It encodes CASSGTSGQTQETQYF.

This clonotype was seen ten or more times. The chain joins TRBV4-2 to TRBJ2-7; TRBD1 is a possible D gene (5 bases). The CDR3 runs to 16 residues. The germline V gene has CDR1 LGHNA and CDR2 YNFKEQ. The ends were cut back, 1 base at V and 0 bases at J, with 13 bases in the middle. CDR3 protein: CASSQGPGLRSYEQYF. The CDR3 DNA reads TGTGCCAGCAGCCAAGGTCCAGGGCTACGCTCCTACGAGCAGTACTTC.

The J gene is TRBJ1-5, the V gene TRBV4-3, with 9 bases fitting TRBD1. V gave up 4 bases and J gave up 6 bases; unmatched junction bases: 10. Germline CDR1 is LGHNA and CDR2 is YSLEER. The CDR3 is 16 residues long. This CDR3 is CASSPLLQGAIQPQHF. In DNA form, the CDR3 reads TGCGCCAGCAGCCCACTACTACAGGGGGCGATTCAGCCCCAGCATTTT.

The table lists this clonotype with a few counts. A clone one base away is much larger, so this may be a read error. CDR3 residues: CASIAGALGANVLTF. The CDR3 DNA follows: TGTGCCAGCATAGCAGGGGCACTTGGGGCCAACGTCCTGACTTTC. The chain uses TRBV6-2 or TRBV6-3 and TRBJ2-6, with a weak D call TRBD1 (6 bases). Germline assignment: CDR1 MNHEY and CDR2 SVGEGT. The CDR3 is made up of 15 amino acids. Between the trimmed V and J ends, which lost 7 bases and 3 bases, there was a span of 13 bases.

This clonotype was seen only once. The gene calls are TRBV5-1 and TRBJ1-6; 7 bases are a match to TRBD1. The trim removed 5 bases at V and 7 bases at J, leaving 9 bases unmatched. Germline CDR1 reads SGHRS; CDR2 reads YFSETQ. The CDR3 loop spans 15 amino acids. The CDR3 coding sequence is TGCGCCAGCAGATCAACCGGGACAGCAAATTCACCCCTCCACTTT. Protein sequence: CASRSTGTANSPLHF.

The rearrangement joins TRBV19 to TRBJ1-1, with a possible D match to TRBD1 (6 bases). Trimming shortened V by 7 bases and J by 5 bases, and 14 bases separated the two germline ends. This CDR3 contains 13 residues. Germline assignment: CDR1 LNHDA and CDR2 SQIVND (reference sequence). The DNA of the CDR3 is TGTGCCAGTAAGAACAGGGTTGGGACTGAAGCTTTCTTT. Translation gives CASKNRVGTEAFF.

The rearrangement uses TRBV9 and TRBJ2-5, with 14 bases aligning to TRBD2. The CDR3 covers 19 residues. Germline loops: CDR1 SGDLS, CDR2 YYNGEE. With 3 bases clipped from V and 4 bases from J, the junction kept 14 bases outside the gene matches. DNA of the CDR3: TGTGCCAGCAGCGCGACCCCGGGACTAGCGGGAGTGGAAGGAGAGACCCAGTACTTC. It translates to CASSATPGLAGVEGETQYF.

This chain connects TRBV5-1 to TRBJ2-5, with 9 bases that match TRBD1. CDR3 length: 14 residues. Trimming cost V 3 bases and J 11 bases; bases outside gene matches: 11. CDR1 SGHRS and CDR2 YFSETQ come from the germline V gene. The CDR3 reads CASSSGQGTGKQYF. The DNA of the CDR3 is TGCGCCAGCAGCTCAGGACAGGGGACGGGAAAGCAGTACTTC.

V is TRBV11-2 and J is TRBJ2-7; TRBD1 might be the D (5 bases). The germline gives CDR1 SGHAT, CDR2 FQNNGV. V shed 6 bases and J shed 7 bases, with 13 bases lying between them. This CDR3 comprises 12 residues. The chain's CDR3 is CASRPTGAEQYF. The CDR3 DNA reads TGTGCCAGCAGACCCACAGGAGCGGAGCAGTACTTC.

V is TRBV10-3 and J is TRBJ1-6, with D perhaps matching TRBD1 (5 bases). Trimming cost V 5 bases and J 7 bases, with 12 bases left between them. The germline V gene has CDR1 ENHRY and CDR2 SYGVKD. The CDR3 is 14 amino acids. Here the CDR3 DNA reads TGTGCCATCAGTACGGAACAGGCAAATTCACCCCTCCACTTT. Protein: CAISTEQANSPLHF.

Here the CDR3 reads CASSEDQPQHF. In DNA form, the CDR3 reads TGTGCCAGCAGTGAGGATCAGCCCCAGCATTTT. The chain combines TRBV6-1 with TRBJ1-5; no firm D call. With 3 bases removed from V and 5 bases from J, the gap between germline ends came to 2 bases. The germline gives CDR1 MNHNS, CDR2 SASEGT. The CDR3 length is 11 residues.

This chain links TRBV2 with TRBJ1-5; D may be TRBD1 (6 bases). The V gene lost 3 bases and the J gene lost 7 bases, with 16 bases spanning the gap. The CDR3 has 15 amino acids. In germline, CDR1 is SNHLY, CDR2 FYNNEI. CDR3 sequence reads: CASSDAGEGVQPQHF. As DNA, the CDR3 is TGTGCCAGCAGTGATGCAGGGGAGGGTGTACAGCCCCAGCATTTT.

V usage is TRBV7-9 and J usage is TRBJ2-2; D remains unclear. Germline CDR1 reads SEHNR; CDR2 reads FQNEAQ (reference sequence). The ends were cut back, 10 bases at V and 0 bases at J, with 3 bases in the middle. This CDR3 has 11 residues. The chain's CDR3 is CATTNTGELFF. CDR3 DNA sequence: TGTGCCACTACGAACACCGGGGAGCTGTTTTTT.

The rearrangement links TRBV24-1 to TRBJ1-1; D is ambiguous. V dropped 8 bases and J dropped 1 base, with 10 bases sitting between them. The germline V gene has CDR1 KGHDR and CDR2 SFDVKD. The CDR3 has 13 residues. DNA of the CDR3: TGTGCCACCAAGCAGGCGGGGAACACTGAAGCTTTCTTT. Residues: CATKQAGNTEAFF.

This clonotype was counted ten times or more. The chain combines TRBV10-2 with TRBJ1-5; D gene ambiguous. Per the germline V gene, CDR1 is WSHSY and CDR2 is SAAADI. The CDR3 extends over 12 amino acids. Trimming took off 6 bases at V and 0 bases at J, with 3 bases between the two ends. The CDR3 is CASRASNQPQHF. The CDR3 DNA is TGCGCCAGCAGGGCTAGCAATCAGCCCCAGCATTTT.

The V gene is TRBV7-8, the J gene TRBJ2-7; the match to TRBD1 covers 9 bases. The CDR3 runs 14 residues. Unmatched junction bases numbered 7, after V lost 5 bases and J lost 5 bases. Germline values: CDR1 SGHVS, CDR2 FQNEAQ. The CDR3 sequence: CASSIRDRVHEQYF. In DNA, the CDR3 is TGTGCCAGCAGCATCCGGGACAGGGTCCACGAGCAGTACTTC.

This clonotype is judged medium-sized (0.01 to 0.1%). The V gene is TRBV7-6, the J gene TRBJ2-7, with D possibly TRBD1 on 7 matching bases. Germline CDR1 is SGHVS and CDR2 is FNYEAQ. The CDR3 loop spans 14 amino acids. Trimming took off 1 base at V and 5 bases at J, with 12 bases between the two ends. This chain's CDR3 is CASSLETGRHEQYF. For the CDR3, the DNA is TGTGCCAGCAGCTTAGAGACAGGGAGGCACGAGCAGTACTTC.

A note on this clonotype: This may arise from a read error, as a much more abundant clone is one base away. CDR3 DNA sequence: TGCGCCAGCAACAACCCTAGCGCAGATACGCAGTATTTT. Amino acids: CASNNPSADTQYF. This chain connects TRBV5-1 to TRBJ2-3, with a possible D match to TRBD2 (6 bases). Germline-derived CDR1 and CDR2 are SGHRS and YFSETQ. V was pared by 6 bases and J by 4 bases, with 12 bases between. The CDR3 is made up of 13 amino acids.

This chain joins TRBV20-1 and TRBJ1-6; tentatively, D is TRBD1 (5 bases). CDR1 is DFQATT and CDR2 is SNEGSKA in the germline V gene (reference sequence). This CDR3 contains 13 residues. The chain's CDR3 is CSPRNQGNSPLHF. DNA for the CDR3: TGCAGCCCCAGGAACCAGGGCAATTCACCCCTCCACTTT.

The genes are TRBV9 and TRBJ1-6, with D possibly TRBD1 on 5 matching bases. This CDR3 has 14 amino acids. Germline loops: CDR1 SGDLS, CDR2 YYNGEE. Trimming took off 3 bases at V and 5 bases at J, with 9 bases between the two ends. Written as DNA, the CDR3 is TGTGCCAGCAGCGGAGGGGCAAATAATTCACCCCTCCACTTT. Its protein product is CASSGGANNSPLHF.

CDR3 amino acids: CSVEDSAYGYTF. The CDR3 DNA follows: TGCAGCGTTGAAGACAGCGCCTATGGCTACACCTTC. The chain recombines TRBV29-1 with TRBJ1-2; no definite D call. CDR3 length equals 12 residues. V lost 0 bases and J 4 bases, leaving 6 bases between the germline ends. The germline gives CDR1 SQVTM, CDR2 ANQGSEA.

This clonotype was observed many times. The V call is TRBV12-3 or TRBV12-4, the J call TRBJ2-6; D gene ambiguous. V was clipped by 5 bases and J by 1 base, with 3 bases between them. CDR3 length equals 13 residues. CDR3 DNA sequence: TGTGCCAGCAGTCCGTCTGGGGCCAACGTCCTGACTTTC. Protein sequence: CASSPSGANVLTF.

This clonotype was detected ten times or more. The chain carries TRBV6-1 and TRBJ1-1; D is unresolved. Germline CDR1 MNHNS, CDR2 SASEGT. V lost 7 bases and J 2 bases, leaving 26 bases between the germline ends. CDR3 length: 18 amino acids. This chain's CDR3 is CASTNKEGAGPLNTEAFF. DNA for the CDR3: TGTGCCAGCACCAATAAGGAGGGTGCAGGTCCACTTAACACTGAAGCTTTCTTT.